This TCR beta chain stems from a study of shared clonotypes between healthy human individuals. Clones were read by immunoSEQ multiplex PCR, and TCRdb kept only the in-frame ones, dropping some. The sample contains fewer than 2.5 million clones, roughly 93% of which appear only once. Germline V gene sequence: CDR1 GTSNPN, CDR2 SVGIG (reference sequence). This CDR3 is 13 amino acids long. Trimming shortened V by 0 bases and J by 7 bases, and 12 bases separated the two germline ends. The sequenced sample consisted of naive CD4+ T cells from PBMCs. Indicated subset: CD45RA+ positively selected. The chain has TRBV30 and TRBJ1-1, with D possibly matching TRBD1 (6 bases). This clonotype was sampled from a young man in good health. Some clones in this sample may be carry-over from other donors' samples. The CDR3 protein is CAWSVRSGVEAFF. Written as DNA, the CDR3 is TGTGCCTGGAGTGTACGGTCAGGGGTTGAAGCTTTCTTT.